These 14 T cell receptor beta chains were all obtained from the same sample, sequenced in a study of T cells in Graves' hyperthyroidism and ophthalmopathy. Using RNA transcripts as the source, TCR beta CDR3 regions were amplified. During a first-round RT-PCR of the TCR CDR3, the HTBI primer set was used. TCRdb analysed the multiplex PCR reads with MiXCR anew, one entry per CDR3 protein. This table holds some 800,000 distinct CDR3 sequences, around 39% found once. Sample: blood. The receptors were gathered from a young man with Graves' hyperthyroidism.

This rearrangement joins TRBV28 to TRBJ2-7; D is uncertain. Trimming removed 2 bases from V and 4 bases from J, with 9 bases in between. The CDR3 loop spans 13 amino acids. Looked up from germline, CDR1 is MDHEN and CDR2 is SYDVKM. In nucleotides, the CDR3 is TGTGCCAGCAGTTTAGGGGTACATTACGAGCAGTACTTC. Translated, it gives CASSLGVHYEQYF. Combining the CDR3 with reference TRBV28 and TRBJ2-7 gives the whole variable domain DVKVTQSSRYLVKRTGEKVFLECVQDMDHENMFWYRQDPGLGLRLIYFSYDVKMKEKGDIPEGYSVSREKKERFSLILESASTNQTSMYLCASSLGVHYEQYFGPGTRLTVT.

This chain links TRBV10-3 with TRBJ1-5, with D possibly being TRBD1 (6 bases). The CDR3 extends over 16 amino acids. V lost 4 bases, J lost 1 base, and 14 bases lay in between. In germline, CDR1 is ENHRY, CDR2 SYGVKD. In nucleotides, the CDR3 is TGTGCCATCAGTGCTCCAGGGGAGAACAGCAATCAGCCCCAGCATTTT. Protein sequence: CAISAPGENSNQPQHF.

The rearrangement joins TRBV6-5 to TRBJ2-6; D is undetermined. CDR1 MNHEY and CDR2 SVGAGI come from the germline V gene. This CDR3 has 15 residues. With 2 bases removed from V and 0 bases from J, the gap between germline ends came to 5 bases. DNA for the CDR3: TGTGCCAGCAGTTACACCAGCTCTGGGGCCAACGTCCTGACTTTC. Translating it yields CASSYTSSGANVLTF.

The chain couples TRBV9 to TRBJ2-7; TRBD1 agrees at 10 bases. CDR3 size: 17 residues. The trim removed 5 bases at V and 5 bases at J, leaving 16 bases unmatched. CDR1 and CDR2 (germline): SGDLS, YYNGEE. For the CDR3, the DNA is TGTGCCAGCAGTCGCACCCCAAACCGGGACAGGGGAGACGAGCAGTACTTC. Translating it yields CASSRTPNRDRGDEQYF. Filled out from reference TRBV9 and TRBJ2-7, the complete variable domain reads DSGVTQTPKHLITATGQRVTLRCSPRSGDLSVYWYQQSLDQGLQFLIQYYNGEERAKGNILERFSAQQFPDLHSELNLSSLELGDSALYFCASSRTPNRDRGDEQYFGPGTRLTVT.

This clonotype was observed a few times. This may come from a read error, since a much larger clone is one base off. The J gene is TRBJ2-6, the V gene TRBV15, with 9 bases fitting TRBD2. Germline CDR1 is LNHNV and CDR2 is YYDKDF (reference sequence). This CDR3 region has 15 residues. CDR3 nucleotides: TGTGCCACCAGCGGTTCGCGGGGGGGGGCCGACGTCCTGACTTTC. Translated, it gives CATSGSRGGADVLTF.

V usage is TRBV7-9 and J usage is TRBJ1-5; the match to TRBD1 covers 7 bases. The V gene's germline CDR1 is SEHNR and CDR2 FQNEAQ (reference sequence). The CDR3 is made up of 12 amino acids. The ends lost 0 bases at V and 14 bases at J; junction bases unmatched: 4. The CDR3 region is CASSLAGQAEHF. The CDR3 region has the DNA TGTGCCAGCAGCTTAGCCGGACAGGCCGAGCATTTT.

This clonotype was observed a few times. The CDR3 bases are TGTGCCAGCAGTGAAGGGACAGGGGCCTACGGGCCCCAGCATTTT. Amino acids: CASSEGTGAYGPQHF. V usage is TRBV6-1 and J usage is TRBJ1-5, with 9 positions matching TRBD1. V lost 1 base and J lost 9; bases outside the gene matches: 7. CDR3 size: 15 residues. The germline gives CDR1 MNHNS, CDR2 SASEGT.

This clonotype was seen a handful of times. In DNA, the CDR3 is TGTGCCAGCAGCTTCCCCGACAAAACCTATGGCTACACCTTC. This codes for CASSFPDKTYGYTF. The genes are TRBV5-6 and TRBJ1-2; D remains ambiguous. Trimming took 2 bases from V and 4 from J, leaving 12 bases between them. The CDR3 consists of 14 residues. Germline V lookup: CDR1 SGHDT, CDR2 YYEEEE.

This clonotype was found many times. The chain's CDR3 is CASSPRGLGGELFF. CDR3 coding DNA: TGTGCCAGCAGCCCTCGGGGGTTAGGCGGGGAGCTGTTTTTT. The chain recombines TRBV7-3 with TRBJ2-2; D possibly corresponds to TRBD2 (6 bases). With 5 bases removed from V and 7 bases from J, the gap between germline ends came to 14 bases. The CDR3 runs 14 residues. Germline CDR1 SGHTA, CDR2 FQGTGA.

On this clonotype itself: Since a much larger clone is just one base distant, this may be a read error. The chain carries TRBV5-1 and TRBJ1-2; 7 bases are shared with TRBD1. This CDR3 has 13 residues. Germline V gene lookup returns CDR1 SGHRS and CDR2 YFSETQ. CDR3 coding DNA: TGCACCAGCAGCCCTGACAGGGAGGATGGCTACACCTTC. Translated: CTSSPDREDGYTF.

This rearrangement joins TRBV7-9 to TRBJ2-7; the D gene is possibly TRBD1 (5 bases). V shed 4 bases and J shed 2 bases, with 15 bases lying between them. The CDR3 contains 15 residues. The germline V gene encodes CDR1 SEHNR and CDR2 FQNEAQ (reference sequence). The chain's CDR3 is CASSYTSTDTYEQYF. CDR3 DNA: TGTGCCAGCAGCTATACATCGACAGACACCTACGAGCAGTACTTC.

There are a few counts of this clonotype. The J gene is TRBJ1-4, the V gene TRBV9; 9 nucleotides align to TRBD1. After removal of 2 bases from V and 4 bases from J, the junction contained 6 bases not matched to a gene. The CDR3 runs to 16 residues. Germline loops: CDR1 SGDLS, CDR2 YYNGEE. The CDR3 DNA is TGTGCCAGCAGCGTCTTCCCGGGACAGGGTAATGAAAAACTGTTTTTT. This codes for CASSVFPGQGNEKLFF.

This chain uses TRBV24-1 with TRBJ2-2; 10 bases are a match to TRBD2. V shed 12 bases, J shed 1 base, and the junction held 1 base outside the gene matches. The CDR3 has 13 amino acids. The germline V gene has CDR1 KGHDR and CDR2 SFDVKD. CDR3 residues: CAWTSGNTGELFF. The DNA for the CDR3 is TGTGCCTGGACTAGCGGGAACACCGGGGAGCTGTTTTTT.

The chain is built from TRBV7-2 and TRBJ2-7; the match to TRBD2 covers 13 bases. CDR1 and CDR2 (germline): SGHTA, FQGNSA. J lost 5 bases, V lost 0 bases, and 4 bases had no gene match. This CDR3 spans 16 amino acids. The DNA of the CDR3 is TGTGCCAGCAGCTTAGCCGTGGGACTAGCGGGAAACGAGCAGTACTTC. Translation: CASSLAVGLAGNEQYF.